What follows is one T cell receptor beta chain and its context. What it recognizes is unknown. These data belong to a study of cytomegalovirus exposure and HLA in healthy donors. Study-level information: Out of about 190 million T cells, an earlier analysis found over 90 million unique TCR beta sequences in total.

General study findings and limits: Clonal expansion, a later analysis showed, was greater in HLA-associated TCR beta chains than in equally common others. There were a few CMV-associated chains whose specificity for CMV antigens was confirmed in vitro.

The PCR contained 60 Vbeta and 13 Jbeta primers. Assay used: immunoSEQ multiplex PCR; TCRdb lists only in-frame clones, some missing. In the table there are about 180,000 clones, around 82% of which are singletons. This TCR came from a woman aged 25 to 39 in good health and CMV-seropositive. Material: PBMCs.

The CDR3 protein is CASSSPPGRSYEQYF. The CDR3 DNA follows: TGTGCCAGCAGCTCGCCCCCTGGGAGGTCCTACGAGCAGTACTTC. This chain links TRBV28 with TRBJ2-7; D possibly corresponds to TRBD2 (6 bases). The V end was cut by 6 bases, the J end by 1 base, with 16 bases between. Germline V CDR1 and CDR2: MDHEN, SYDVKM. The CDR3 is 15 residues long.